The entry below describes one TCR beta chain. The data derive from a study of Ad26.COV2.S vaccination and SARS-CoV-2 variants. Clones were sequenced by immunoSEQ multiplex PCR, and TCRdb holds only the in-frame ones, with some missing. Found here are a few hundred thousand clones, about nine tenths of them singletons; the top ten hold more than 9%. Treatment defined: over 15 received Ad26.COV2.S at low or high dose, single or two shots; several received placebo; per-sample allocation not given. The investigators took samples on day 63 after the first vaccine or placebo injection. Trimming cost V 3 bases and J 0 bases, with 3 bases left between them. From germline, CDR1 is SGHVS and CDR2 FQNEAQ. The CDR3 is 13 residues long.

Sequencing used peripheral blood, obtained in a trial of Ad26.COV2.S vaccine versus placebo. The receptor was isolated from a person aged 18-65 years who received the Ad26.COV2.S COVID-19 vaccine or a placebo. The rearrangement joins TRBV7-8 to TRBJ1-5, with D unresolved. The CDR3 DNA follows: TGTGCCAGCAGCTTTAATAGCAATCAGCCCCAGCATTTT. This encodes CASSFNSNQPQHF.